The 16 T cell receptor beta chains given below trace back to one sample, sequenced in a study of T cell responses to AZD1222 COVID-19 vaccine. The assay was immunoSEQ multiplex PCR, and TCRdb's table has in-frame clones only and misses some. Of 130,000 to 150,000 clones in the sample, approximately 94% are singletons; the top ten hold around 1.9%. This specimen consisted of peripheral blood, obtained on day 0 of AZD1222 vaccination. These receptor sequences come from an adult in good health.

This chain joins TRBV10-3 and TRBJ1-5; TRBD1 matches at 8 bases. The V segment lost 2 bases and the J segment 5 bases; nucleotides outside the gene matches: 2. This CDR3 region has 14 residues. Germline lookup yields CDR1 ENHRY and CDR2 SYGVKD. The CDR3 sequence: CAISEDRGDQPQHF. CDR3 nucleotide sequence: TGTGCCATCAGTGAGGACAGGGGAGATCAGCCCCAGCATTTT.

The chain is built from TRBV5-1 and TRBJ1-1; 9 nucleotides agree with TRBD1. CDR1 and CDR2 (germline): SGHRS, YFSETQ. There are 14 residues in the CDR3. Unmatched junction bases numbered 9, after V lost 5 bases and J lost 7 bases. Here the CDR3 DNA reads TGCGCCAGCAGATCCTCTCCGGGACAGGGTGAAGCTTTCTTT. This codes for CASRSSPGQGEAFF.

The genes are TRBV5-1 and TRBJ1-4; 9 bases are shared with TRBD1. J lost 3 bases, V lost 3 bases, and 15 bases had no gene match. CDR3 size: 19 residues. Per germline, CDR1 SGHRS and CDR2 YFSETQ. The DNA of the CDR3 is TGCGCCAGCAGCTCGGGCCCACAGGGGGCCGCCCCATCTAATGAAAAACTGTTTTTT. Translating it yields CASSSGPQGAAPSNEKLFF.

This rearrangement joins TRBV5-1 to TRBJ2-3; 13 bases are shared with TRBD2. The V gene end was trimmed by 4 bases and the J gene end by 5 bases; junction bases not matched to a gene: 7. The CDR3 length is 16 residues. Looked up from germline, CDR1 is SGHRS and CDR2 is YFSETQ. The CDR3 region is CASSLGLAGEVDTQYF. In DNA, the CDR3 is TGCGCCAGCAGCCTAGGACTAGCGGGAGAGGTAGATACGCAGTATTTT. Full variable domain (outside the CDR3, taken from reference TRBV5-1 and TRBJ2-3): KAGVTQTPRYLIKTRGQQVTLSCSPISGHRSVSWYQQTPGQGLQFLFEYFSETQRNKGNFPGRFSGRQFSNSRSEMNVSTLELGDSALYLCASSLGLAGEVDTQYFGPGTRLTVL.

The chain carries TRBV24-1 and TRBJ2-7, with D perhaps assigned TRBD1 or TRBD2 (5 bases each). Trimming removed 11 bases from V and 2 bases from J, with 18 bases in between. Germline V gives CDR1 KGHDR, CDR2 SFDVKD. There are 14 residues in the CDR3. CDR3 loop: CANPGEQGTYEQYF. The CDR3 region has the DNA TGTGCCAACCCCGGGGAGCAGGGAACCTACGAGCAGTACTTC.

J is TRBJ2-5 and V is TRBV5-8; TRBD1 might be the D (5 bases). In germline, CDR1 is SGHTS, CDR2 YDEGEE. The V gene lost 4 bases and the J gene lost 1 base, with 17 bases spanning the gap. The length of the CDR3 is 16 residues. CDR3 coding DNA: TGTGCCAGCAGCGGGAAGGGGTCCCGAACCCAAGAGACCCAGTACTTC. As protein: CASSGKGSRTQETQYF.

This clone occurred once. The V gene is TRBV30, the J gene TRBJ2-5, with D uncertain. The CDR3 contains 14 residues. The V end was cut by 1 base, the J end by 5 bases, with 14 bases between. The germline CDR1 and CDR2 sequences are GTSNPN and SVGIG (reference sequence). CDR3 DNA sequence: TGTGCCTGGAGTGGGTCGACCAAACAGGAGACCCAGTACTTC. Its translation is CAWSGSTKQETQYF.

The chain couples TRBV5-6 to TRBJ1-4; 7 nucleotides agree with TRBD1. This CDR3 region has 14 residues. Per germline, CDR1 SGHDT and CDR2 YYEEEE. With 2 bases clipped from V and 7 bases from J, the junction kept 5 bases outside the gene matches. The CDR3 DNA is TGTGCCAGCAGCTTAAAGGGGGCCGGTGAAAAACTGTTTTTT. This gives the protein CASSLKGAGEKLFF.

The chain carries TRBV5-1 and TRBJ2-1; a weak D match, TRBD1 (6 bases). The length of the CDR3 is 13 residues. Germline CDR1 and CDR2: SGHRS and YFSETQ. Trimming took off 4 bases at V and 6 bases at J, with 11 bases between the two ends. The CDR3 DNA sequence: TGCGCCAGCAGCAATATACAGGGCAATGAGCAGTTCTTC. This sequence encodes CASSNIQGNEQFF.

V usage is TRBV7-6 and J usage is TRBJ1-4, with D possibly being TRBD1 (5 bases). The V and J ends lost 6 bases and 8 bases respectively, with 13 bases between them. The CDR3 spans 13 residues. Germline loops: CDR1 SGHVS, CDR2 FNYEAQ. This CDR3 reads CASRQGQEEKLFF. The CDR3, as DNA: TGTGCCAGCAGGCAGGGCCAGGAAGAAAAACTGTTTTTT.

This chain uses TRBV7-9 with TRBJ1-1, with 7 bases matching TRBD1. Looked up from germline, CDR1 is SEHNR and CDR2 is FQNEAQ (reference sequence). With V trimmed by 2 bases and J by 4 bases, 4 bases remained unmatched. The CDR3 sequence is 14 residues long. The CDR3, as DNA: TGTGCCAGCAGCTTACAGGGGGGGAGCACTGAAGCTTTCTTT. It is translated as CASSLQGGSTEAFF.

The chain uses TRBV2 and TRBJ2-1, with a tentative D call TRBD2 (5 bases). CDR3 length equals 14 residues. Germline-derived CDR1 and CDR2 are SNHLY and FYNNEI. V lost 5 bases to trimming and J lost 5 bases, with 13 bases between them. Here the CDR3 reads CASSLSDGDNEQFF. CDR3 DNA sequence: TGTGCCAGCAGTCTTAGCGACGGGGACAATGAGCAGTTCTTC.

The CDR3 DNA follows: TGTGCCTGGAAGAGACCCGAGATATATAATTCACCCCTCCACTTT. This codes for CAWKRPEIYNSPLHF. The chain is built from TRBV30 and TRBJ1-6; no clear D. V was shortened by 4 bases and J by 4 bases, with 14 bases between the two germline ends. The CDR3 spans 15 residues. Germline CDR1 GTSNPN, CDR2 SVGIG (reference sequence).

The CDR3 sequence is CASSLDWIAGGLSYEQYF. The CDR3 DNA is TGCGCCAGCAGCTTAGACTGGATAGCGGGGGGTCTCTCCTACGAGCAGTACTTC. V usage is TRBV4-1 and J usage is TRBJ2-7; TRBD2 aligns across 10 bases. V trimming: 5 bases; J trimming: 0 bases; junction bases outside the gene matches: 13. Germline CDR1 reads MGHRA; CDR2 reads YSYEKL. The length of the CDR3 is 18 residues.

V and J are TRBV1 and TRBJ2-4; TRBD1 is the table's D call, not checked against the DNA. TRBV1 is described as a pseudogene. The CDR3 covers 18 residues. This chain's CDR3 is CTSPEGRGESFAKNIQYF. DNA of the CDR3: TGCACCAGCCCAGAGGGCAGGGGGGAGAGCTTTGCCAAAAACATTCAGTACTTC.

This rearrangement joins TRBV6-5 to TRBJ1-4, with D hard to call. The CDR3 totals 10 residues. CDR1 and CDR2 from the germline V gene are MNHEY and SVGAGI. Trimming left V 6 bases short and J 7 bases short, with 3 bases between. The CDR3 loop reads CASRGEKLFF. CDR3 nucleotide sequence: TGTGCCAGCAGAGGTGAAAAACTGTTTTTT.